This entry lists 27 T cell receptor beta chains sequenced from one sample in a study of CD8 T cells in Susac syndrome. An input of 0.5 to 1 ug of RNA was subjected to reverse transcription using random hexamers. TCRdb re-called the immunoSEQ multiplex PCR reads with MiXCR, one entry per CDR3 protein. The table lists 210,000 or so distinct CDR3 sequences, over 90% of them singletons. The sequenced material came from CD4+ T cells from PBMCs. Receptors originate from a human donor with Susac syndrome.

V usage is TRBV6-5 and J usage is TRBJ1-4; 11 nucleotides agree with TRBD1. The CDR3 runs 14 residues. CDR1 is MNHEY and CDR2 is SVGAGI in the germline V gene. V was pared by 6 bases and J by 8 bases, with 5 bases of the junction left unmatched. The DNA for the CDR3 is TGTGCCAGCAGGTCCGGGACAGGGGGGGAAAAACTGTTTTTT. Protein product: CASRSGTGGEKLFF.

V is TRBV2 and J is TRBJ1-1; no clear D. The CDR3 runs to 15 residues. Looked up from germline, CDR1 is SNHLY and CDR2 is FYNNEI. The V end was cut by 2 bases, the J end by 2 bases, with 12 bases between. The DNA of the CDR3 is TGTGCCAGCAGTGAAAGGCGGAATCCCAACACTGAAGCTTTCTTT. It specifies CASSERRNPNTEAFF. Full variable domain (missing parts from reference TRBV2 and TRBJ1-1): EPEVTQTPSHQVTQMGQEVILRCVPISNHLYFYWYRQILGQKVEFLVSFYNNEISEKSEIFDDQFSVERPDGSNFTLKIRSTKLEDSAMYFCASSERRNPNTEAFFGQGTRLTVV.

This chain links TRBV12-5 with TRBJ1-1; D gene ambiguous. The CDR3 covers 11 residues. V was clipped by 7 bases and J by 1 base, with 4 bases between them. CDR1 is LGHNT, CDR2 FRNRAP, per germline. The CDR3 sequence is CASETNTEAFF. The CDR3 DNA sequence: TGTGCTAGTGAGACGAACACTGAAGCTTTCTTT.

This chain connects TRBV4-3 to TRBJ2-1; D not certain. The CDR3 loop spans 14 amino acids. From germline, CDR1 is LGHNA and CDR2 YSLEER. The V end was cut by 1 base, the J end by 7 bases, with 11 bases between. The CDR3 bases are TGCGCCAGCAGCCAAGTTTTCGTTGGGAATGAGCAGTTCTTC. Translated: CASSQVFVGNEQFF.

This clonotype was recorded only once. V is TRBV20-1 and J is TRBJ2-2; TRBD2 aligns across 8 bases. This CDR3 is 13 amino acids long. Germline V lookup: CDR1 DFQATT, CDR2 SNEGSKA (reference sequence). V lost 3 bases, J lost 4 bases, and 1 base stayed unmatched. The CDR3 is CSASGGATGELFF. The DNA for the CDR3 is TGCAGTGCTAGCGGGGGGGCCACCGGGGAGCTGTTTTTT.

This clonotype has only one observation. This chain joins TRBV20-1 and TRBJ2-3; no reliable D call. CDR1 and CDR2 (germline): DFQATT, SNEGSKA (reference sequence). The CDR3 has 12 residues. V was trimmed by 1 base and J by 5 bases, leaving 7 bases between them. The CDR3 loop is CSARAGLDTQYF. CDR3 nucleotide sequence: TGCAGTGCTAGAGCGGGCCTAGATACGCAGTATTTT.

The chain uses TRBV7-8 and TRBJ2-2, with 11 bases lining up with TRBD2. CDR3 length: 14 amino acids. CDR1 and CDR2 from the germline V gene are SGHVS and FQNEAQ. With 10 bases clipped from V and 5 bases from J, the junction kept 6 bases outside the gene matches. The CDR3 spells CANGLAGVTGELFF. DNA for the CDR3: TGTGCCAACGGACTAGCGGGTGTTACCGGGGAGCTGTTTTTT.

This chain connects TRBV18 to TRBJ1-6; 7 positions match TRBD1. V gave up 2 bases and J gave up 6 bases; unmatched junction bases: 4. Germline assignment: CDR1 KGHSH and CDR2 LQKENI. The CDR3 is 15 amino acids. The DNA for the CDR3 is TGTGCCAGCTCACCAGGACAGGCTCTTAATTCACCCCTCCACTTT. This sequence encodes CASSPGQALNSPLHF.

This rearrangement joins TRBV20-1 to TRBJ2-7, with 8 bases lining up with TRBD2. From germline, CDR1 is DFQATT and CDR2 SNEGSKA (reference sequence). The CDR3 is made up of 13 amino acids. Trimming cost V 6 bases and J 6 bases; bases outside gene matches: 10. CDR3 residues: CSAAGLVGGEQYF. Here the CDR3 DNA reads TGCAGTGCGGCGGGACTAGTCGGTGGCGAGCAGTACTTC.

CDR3 DNA: TGTGCCAGCAGCAGGACAGACGGAGGTTACGAGCAGTACTTC. It yields the protein CASSRTDGGYEQYF. This chain joins TRBV6-2 or TRBV6-3 and TRBJ2-7; possible D gene TRBD1, 6 bases. V dropped 6 bases and J dropped 4 bases, with 16 bases sitting between them. This CDR3 region has 14 residues. Per the germline V gene, CDR1 is MNHEY and CDR2 is SVGEGT.

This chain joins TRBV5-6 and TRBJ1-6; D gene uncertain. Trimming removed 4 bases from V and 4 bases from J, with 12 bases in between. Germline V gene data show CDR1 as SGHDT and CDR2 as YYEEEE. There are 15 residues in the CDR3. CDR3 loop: CASSPGPHYNSPLHF. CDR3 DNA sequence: TGTGCCAGCAGCCCTGGACCTCATTATAATTCACCCCTCCACTTT.

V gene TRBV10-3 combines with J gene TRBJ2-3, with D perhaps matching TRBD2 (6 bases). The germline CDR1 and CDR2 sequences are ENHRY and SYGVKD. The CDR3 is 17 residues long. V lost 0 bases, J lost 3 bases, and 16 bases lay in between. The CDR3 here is CAISESLAALVTDTQYF. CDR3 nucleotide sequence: TGTGCCATCAGTGAGTCTTTAGCGGCGTTAGTGACAGATACGCAGTATTTT.

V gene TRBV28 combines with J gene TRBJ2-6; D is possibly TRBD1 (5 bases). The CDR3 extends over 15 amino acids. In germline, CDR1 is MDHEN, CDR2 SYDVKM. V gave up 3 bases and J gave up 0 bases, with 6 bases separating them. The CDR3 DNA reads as TGTGCCAGCAGTTTGCAGGGCTCTGGGGCCAACGTCCTGACTTTC. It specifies CASSLQGSGANVLTF.

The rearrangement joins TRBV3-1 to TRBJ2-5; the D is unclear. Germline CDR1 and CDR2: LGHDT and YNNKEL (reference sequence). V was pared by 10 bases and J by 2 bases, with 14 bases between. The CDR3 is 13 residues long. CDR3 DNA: TGTGCCACCAGATGGACCGATCAAGAGACCCAGTACTTC. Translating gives CATRWTDQETQYF.

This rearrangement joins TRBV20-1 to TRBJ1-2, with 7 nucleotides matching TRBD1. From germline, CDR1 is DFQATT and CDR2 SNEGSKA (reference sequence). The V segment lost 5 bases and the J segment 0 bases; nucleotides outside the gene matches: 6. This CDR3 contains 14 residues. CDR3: CSAEPGQPNYGYTF. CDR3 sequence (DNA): TGCAGTGCTGAACCGGGACAGCCTAACTATGGCTACACCTTC.

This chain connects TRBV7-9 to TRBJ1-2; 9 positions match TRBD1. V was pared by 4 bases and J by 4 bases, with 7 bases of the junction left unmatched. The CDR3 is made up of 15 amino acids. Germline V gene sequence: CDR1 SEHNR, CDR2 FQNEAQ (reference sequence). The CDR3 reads CASSSSGQGSYGYTF. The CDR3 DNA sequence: TGTGCCAGCAGCTCCTCAGGACAGGGGAGCTATGGCTACACCTTC.

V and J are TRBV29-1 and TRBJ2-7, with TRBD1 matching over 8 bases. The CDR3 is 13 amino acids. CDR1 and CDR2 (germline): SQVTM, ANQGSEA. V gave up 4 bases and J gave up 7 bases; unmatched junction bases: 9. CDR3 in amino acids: CSVGAGGSGEQYF. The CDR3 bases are TGCAGCGTTGGGGCAGGGGGCTCGGGGGAGCAGTACTTC.

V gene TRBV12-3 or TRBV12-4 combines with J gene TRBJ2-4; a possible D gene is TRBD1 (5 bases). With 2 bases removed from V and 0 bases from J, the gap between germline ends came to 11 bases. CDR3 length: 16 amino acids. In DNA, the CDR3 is TGTGCCAGCAGTTTAAGGGCAGGGATAGCCAAAAACATTCAGTACTTC. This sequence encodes CASSLRAGIAKNIQYF.

The CDR3 region is CSAGMTGSDGYTF. Here the CDR3 DNA reads TGCAGCGCCGGAATGACAGGGAGTGATGGCTACACCTTC. The chain combines TRBV29-1 with TRBJ1-2, with TRBD1 matching over 7 bases. CDR3 size: 13 residues. V was pared by 7 bases and J by 6 bases, with 11 bases of the junction left unmatched. From germline, CDR1 is SQVTM and CDR2 ANQGSEA.

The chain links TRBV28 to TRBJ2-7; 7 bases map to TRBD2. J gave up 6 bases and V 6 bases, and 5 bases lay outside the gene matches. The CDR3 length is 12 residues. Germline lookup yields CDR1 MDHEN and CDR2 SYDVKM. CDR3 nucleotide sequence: TGTGCCAGCAGCCAAGGACTAGGCGAGCAGTACTTC. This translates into CASSQGLGEQYF.

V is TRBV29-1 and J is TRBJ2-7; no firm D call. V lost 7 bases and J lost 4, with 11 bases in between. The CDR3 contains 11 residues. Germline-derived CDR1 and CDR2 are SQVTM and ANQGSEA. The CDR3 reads CSAQTVYEQYF. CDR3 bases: TGCAGCGCACAAACGGTTTACGAGCAGTACTTC.

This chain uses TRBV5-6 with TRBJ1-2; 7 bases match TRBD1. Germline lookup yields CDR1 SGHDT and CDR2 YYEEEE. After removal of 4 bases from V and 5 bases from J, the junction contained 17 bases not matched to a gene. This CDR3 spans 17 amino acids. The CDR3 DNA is TGTGCCAGCAGCCTCCGGGACAGCCTCATAGGGGGTTATGGCTACACCTTC. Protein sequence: CASSLRDSLIGGYGYTF. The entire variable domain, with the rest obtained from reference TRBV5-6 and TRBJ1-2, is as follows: DAGVTQSPTHLIKTRGQQVTLRCSPKSGHDTVSWYQQALGQGPQFIFQYYEEEERQRGNFPDRFSGHQFPNYSSELNVNALLLGDSALYLCASSLRDSLIGGYGYTFGSGTRLTVV.

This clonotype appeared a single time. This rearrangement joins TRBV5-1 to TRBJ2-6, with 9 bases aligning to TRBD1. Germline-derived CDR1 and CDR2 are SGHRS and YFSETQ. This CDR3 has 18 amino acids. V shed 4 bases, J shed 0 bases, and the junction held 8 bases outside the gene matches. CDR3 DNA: TGCGCCAGCAGCCCGTCGGGACAGGGAAGCTCTGGGGCCAACGTCCTGACTTTC. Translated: CASSPSGQGSSGANVLTF.

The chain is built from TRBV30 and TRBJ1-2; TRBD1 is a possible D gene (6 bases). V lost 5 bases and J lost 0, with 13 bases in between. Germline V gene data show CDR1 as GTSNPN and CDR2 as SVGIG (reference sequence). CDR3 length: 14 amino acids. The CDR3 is CAWARGGTNYGYTF. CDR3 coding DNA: TGTGCCTGGGCCCGAGGGGGGACTAACTATGGCTACACCTTC.

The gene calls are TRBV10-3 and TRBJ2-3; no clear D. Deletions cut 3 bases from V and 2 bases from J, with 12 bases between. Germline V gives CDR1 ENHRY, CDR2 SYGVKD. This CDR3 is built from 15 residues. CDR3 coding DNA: TGTGCCATCAGTGATAAGGGCGGCCCCACAGATACGCAGTATTTT. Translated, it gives CAISDKGGPTDTQYF.

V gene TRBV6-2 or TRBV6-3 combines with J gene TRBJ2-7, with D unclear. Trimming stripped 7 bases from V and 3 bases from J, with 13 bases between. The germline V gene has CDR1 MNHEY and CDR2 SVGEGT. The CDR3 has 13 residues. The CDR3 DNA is TGTGCCAGCAAAGAACAAGTGGTCTACGAGCAGTACTTC. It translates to CASKEQVVYEQYF.

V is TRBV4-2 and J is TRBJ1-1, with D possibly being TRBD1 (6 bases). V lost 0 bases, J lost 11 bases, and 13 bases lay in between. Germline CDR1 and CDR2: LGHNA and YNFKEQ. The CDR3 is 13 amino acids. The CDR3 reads CASSQDPGARAFF. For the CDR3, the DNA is TGTGCCAGCAGCCAAGATCCAGGGGCCCGTGCTTTCTTT.